This T cell receptor beta chain is drawn from a study of long-term antiretroviral therapy in people with HIV. Across the whole study: The study's earliest collections predate the 2015 immediate-ART recommendation by about a decade.

They ran version v3.0 of the immunoSEQ assay at survey level. Roughly 40,000-55,000 T-cell genomes per sample were the sequencing target. Some clones are missing from TCRdb's copy, which holds only in-frame ones; the method was immunoSEQ multiplex PCR. The sample has tens of thousands of clones, around 84% seen once. V gave up 4 bases and J gave up 0 bases, with 16 bases separating them. Germline lookup yields CDR1 SGHTA and CDR2 FQGNSA. The CDR3 is 18 amino acids. The material sequenced was unsorted PBMCs, taken 0.8 years after starting antiretroviral therapy. This TCR derives from a young woman with HIV. The rearrangement joins TRBV7-2 to TRBJ2-6; possibly TRBD1 for D (6 bases). The CDR3 loop is CASSSRPTGFSGANVLTF. CDR3 nucleotides: TGTGCCAGCAGCTCCCGTCCGACAGGTTTCTCTGGGGCCAACGTCCTGACTTTC. Using reference TRBV7-2 and TRBJ2-6 for the parts outside the CDR3, the full variable domain is GAGVSQSPSNKVTEKGKDVELRCDPISGHTALYWYRQSLGQGLEFLIYFQGNSAPDKSGLPSDRFSAERTGGSVSTLTIQRTQQEDSAVYLCASSSRPTGFSGANVLTFGAGSRLTVL.